The rows below give T cell receptor beta chains drawn from one sample of a study of beta chain features in type 1 diabetes. Profiling relied on immunoSEQ multiplex PCR, and the TCRdb table lists in-frame clones only, not all of them. The sample lists roughly 240,000 clones, approximately 25% seen once, with 0.012% in the top ten. Sequenced material: naive CD4+ T cells from blood. These TCRs come from a woman younger than 45 with type 1 diabetes. Each CDR3 is given with its conserved first and last residue. A D gene is named only where the DNA matches it firmly. Rows may omit the clone size; those that give it use once, few, many or a size class.

v_call: TRBV11-2; j_call: TRBJ2-7; d_call: .; clone_size: few; cdr3_length: 13; cdr3_nt: TGTGCCAGCAGCTTAGTCGGACGGGGCGAGCAGTACTTC; cdr3_aa: CASSLVGRGEQYF
v_call: TRBV7-9; j_call: TRBJ2-1; d_call: TRBD2; clone_size: few; cdr3_length: 15; cdr3_nt: TGTGCCAGCAGCGGCGGGACTAGCGGGAGGGAGGAGCAGTTCTTC; cdr3_aa: CASSGGTSGREEQFF
v_call: TRBV7-9; j_call: TRBJ2-7; d_call: .; clone_size: few; cdr3_length: 14; cdr3_nt: TGTGCCAGCAGCTTCTTTCAGGGGCCGGACGAGCAGTACTTC; cdr3_aa: CASSFFQGPDEQYF
v_call: TRBV7-9; j_call: TRBJ2-1; d_call: TRBD2; clone_size: .; cdr3_length: 15; cdr3_nt: TGTGCCAGCAGCTCTACTAGCGGGAGGGGGTATGAGCAGTTCTTC; cdr3_aa: CASSSTSGRGYEQFF
v_call: TRBV5-1; j_call: TRBJ2-1; d_call: .; clone_size: .; cdr3_length: 15; cdr3_nt: TGCGCCAGCAGCCAACTAAGTGAGTCCTACAATGAGCAGTTCTTC; cdr3_aa: CASSQLSESYNEQFF
v_call: TRBV28; j_call: TRBJ2-5; d_call: TRBD1; clone_size: few; cdr3_length: 15; cdr3_nt: TGTGCCAGCAGGCCCCGAGGGACAGGCGGAGAGACCCAGTACTTC; cdr3_aa: CASRPRGTGGETQYF
v_call: TRBV5-1; j_call: TRBJ2-3; d_call: .; clone_size: .; cdr3_length: 15; cdr3_nt: TGCGCCAGCAGCTTGGACAGACCCAGCACAGATACGCAGTATTTT; cdr3_aa: CASSLDRPSTDTQYF
v_call: TRBV5-6; j_call: TRBJ2-3; d_call: TRBD2; clone_size: few; cdr3_length: 15; cdr3_nt: TGTGCCAGCAGCTTAGGCGGGAGCCCCACAGATACGCAGTATTTT; cdr3_aa: CASSLGGSPTDTQYF
v_call: TRBV5-1; j_call: TRBJ2-6; d_call: .; clone_size: few; cdr3_length: 15; cdr3_nt: TGCGCCAGCGGCCCTACAGGGTCTGGGGCCAACGTCCTGACTTTC; cdr3_aa: CASGPTGSGANVLTF
v_call: TRBV11-2; j_call: TRBJ2-2; d_call: .; clone_size: .; cdr3_length: 15; cdr3_nt: TGTGCCAGCAGCTTAAGACTGAGGGGGTCCGGGGAGCTGTTTTTT; cdr3_aa: CASSLRLRGSGELFF
v_call: TRBV9; j_call: TRBJ2-7; d_call: .; clone_size: .; cdr3_length: 14; cdr3_nt: TGTGCCAGCAGCGCTGATTCAGAAGACTACGAGCAGTACTTC; cdr3_aa: CASSADSEDYEQYF
v_call: TRBV6-5; j_call: TRBJ2-7; d_call: .; clone_size: .; cdr3_length: 15; cdr3_nt: TGTGCCAGCAGTTACTCATTAGACATTGCCTACGAGCAGTACTTC; cdr3_aa: CASSYSLDIAYEQYF
v_call: TRBV30; j_call: TRBJ2-7; d_call: .; clone_size: few; cdr3_length: 13; cdr3_nt: TGTGCCTGGAGTGTACGGGGAGATTACGAGCAGTACTTC; cdr3_aa: CAWSVRGDYEQYF